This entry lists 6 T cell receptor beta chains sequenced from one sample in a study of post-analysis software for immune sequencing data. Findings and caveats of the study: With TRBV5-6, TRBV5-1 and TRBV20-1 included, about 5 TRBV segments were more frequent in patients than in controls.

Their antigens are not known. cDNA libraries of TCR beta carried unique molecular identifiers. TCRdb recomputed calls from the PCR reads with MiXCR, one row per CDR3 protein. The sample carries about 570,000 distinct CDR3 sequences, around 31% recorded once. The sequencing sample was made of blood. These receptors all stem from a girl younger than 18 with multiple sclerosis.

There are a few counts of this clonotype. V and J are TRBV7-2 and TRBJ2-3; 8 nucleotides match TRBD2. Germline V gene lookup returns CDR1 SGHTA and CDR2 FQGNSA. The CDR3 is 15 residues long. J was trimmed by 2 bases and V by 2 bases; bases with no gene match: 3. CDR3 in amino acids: CASSLQRGFTDTQYF. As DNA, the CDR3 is TGTGCCAGCAGCTTACAGCGGGGGTTCACAGATACGCAGTATTTT.

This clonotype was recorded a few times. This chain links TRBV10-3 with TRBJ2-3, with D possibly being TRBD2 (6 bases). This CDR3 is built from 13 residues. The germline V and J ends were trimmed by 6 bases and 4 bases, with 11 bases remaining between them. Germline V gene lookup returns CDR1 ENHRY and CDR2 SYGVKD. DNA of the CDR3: TGTGCCATCAGGAGCGGGTCCGCAGATACGCAGTATTTT. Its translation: CAIRSGSADTQYF.

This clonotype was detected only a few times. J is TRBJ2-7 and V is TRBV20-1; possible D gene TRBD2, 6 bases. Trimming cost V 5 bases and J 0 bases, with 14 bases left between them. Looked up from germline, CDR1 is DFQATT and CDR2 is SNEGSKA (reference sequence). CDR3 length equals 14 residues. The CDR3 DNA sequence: TGCAGTGCTTTCGGGGGTCAGAGCTCCTACGAGCAGTACTTC. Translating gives CSAFGGQSSYEQYF.

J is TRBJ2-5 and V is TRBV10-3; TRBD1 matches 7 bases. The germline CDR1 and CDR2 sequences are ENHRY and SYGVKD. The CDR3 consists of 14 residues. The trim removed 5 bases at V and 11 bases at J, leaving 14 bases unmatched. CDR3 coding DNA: TGTGCCATCAGTCCGACAGGGAACCCCTATGAGCAGTACTTC. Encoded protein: CAISPTGNPYEQYF.

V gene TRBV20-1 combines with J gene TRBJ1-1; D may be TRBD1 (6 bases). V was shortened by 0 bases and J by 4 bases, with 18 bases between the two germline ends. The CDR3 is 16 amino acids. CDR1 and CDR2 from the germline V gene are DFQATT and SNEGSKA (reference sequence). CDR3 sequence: CSARDWTVITRTEAFF. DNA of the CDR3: TGCAGTGCTAGAGATTGGACAGTCATAACGCGCACTGAAGCTTTCTTT.

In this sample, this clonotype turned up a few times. The CDR3 loop reads CASSWDMGMAQYF. The CDR3 DNA reads as TGTGCCAGCAGCTGGGACATGGGCATGGCCCAGTACTTC. The chain uses TRBV11-2 and TRBJ2-5; D possibly corresponds to TRBD1 (6 bases). The germline V gene encodes CDR1 SGHAT and CDR2 FQNNGV. There are 13 residues in the CDR3. The ends were cut back, 4 bases at V and 9 bases at J, with 15 bases in the middle.